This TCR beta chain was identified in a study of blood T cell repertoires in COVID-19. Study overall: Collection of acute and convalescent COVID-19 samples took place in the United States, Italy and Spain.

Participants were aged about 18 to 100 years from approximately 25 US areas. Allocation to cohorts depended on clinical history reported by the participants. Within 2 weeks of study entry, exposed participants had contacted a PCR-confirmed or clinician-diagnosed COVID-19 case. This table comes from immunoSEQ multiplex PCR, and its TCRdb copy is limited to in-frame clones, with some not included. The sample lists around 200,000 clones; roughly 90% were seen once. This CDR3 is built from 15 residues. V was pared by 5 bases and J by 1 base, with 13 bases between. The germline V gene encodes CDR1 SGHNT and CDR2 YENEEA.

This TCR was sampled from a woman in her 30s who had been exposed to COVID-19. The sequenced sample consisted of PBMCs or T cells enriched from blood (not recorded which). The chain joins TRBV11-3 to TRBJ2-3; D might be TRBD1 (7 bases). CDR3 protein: CASSQGGGGTDTQYF. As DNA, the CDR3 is TGTGCCAGCAGCCAGGGGGGCGGTGGCACAGATACGCAGTATTTT.